The 24 T cell receptor beta chains listed next were all sequenced from one sample in a study of T cell repertoires in cytomegalovirus infection. TCRdb fed the reads into MiXCR, producing one record per CDR3 protein. The data hold around 900,000 distinct CDR3 sequences, with roughly 31% observed a single time. The antigens of these receptors remain unknown. The material was cultured CD8+ T cells from PBMCs, obtained from culture after CMV antigen stimulation. Every receptor here comes from a human donor in good health (CMV status not recorded). Some clones in this sample may be carry-over from other donors' samples.

CDR3: CASSSRTEKNIQYF. The CDR3 DNA reads TGTGCCAGTAGCTCCCGGACAGAGAAAAACATTCAGTACTTC. The J gene is TRBJ2-4, the V gene TRBV19, with D perhaps matching TRBD1 (6 bases). The CDR3 extends over 14 amino acids. Looked up from germline, CDR1 is LNHDA and CDR2 is SQIVND (reference sequence). The ends were cut back, 6 bases at V and 4 bases at J, with 13 bases in the middle.

A few counts support this clonotype. The junction shows a germline mismatch at one end, possibly a read error. DNA of the CDR3: TGTGCCAGCAGCTTAGCTGGTAGCGGGGGGGCCTTT. Its translation: CASSLAGSGGAF. The rearrangement uses TRBV7-8 and TRBJ2-3, with TRBD2 matching over 11 bases. The CDR3 consists of 12 residues. Germline V gene lookup returns CDR1 SGHVS and CDR2 FQNEAQ.

The rearrangement uses TRBV27 and TRBJ2-7, with TRBD1 identical over 9 bases. CDR1 is MNHEY and CDR2 is SMNVEV in the germline V gene (reference sequence). This CDR3 region has 15 residues. Trimming removed 3 bases from V and 1 base from J; junction bases left unmatched: 4. The DNA for the CDR3 is TGTGCCAGCAGTTTCTCACAGGGGGCTTCCTACGAGCAGTACTTC. Translating gives CASSFSQGASYEQYF.

The chain has TRBV4-1 and TRBJ2-2; no firm D call. The CDR3 contains 14 residues. The germline CDR1 and CDR2 sequences are MGHRA and YSYEKL. Trimming pared 0 bases from V and 7 bases from J, leaving 9 bases between. The CDR3 region is CASSQDSTVGELFF. CDR3 bases: TGCGCCAGCAGCCAAGATAGTACAGTCGGGGAGCTGTTTTTT.

The genes are TRBV4-1 and TRBJ1-5, with 8 bases identical to TRBD1. With V trimmed by 0 bases and J by 15 bases, 16 bases remained unmatched. Germline CDR1 is MGHRA and CDR2 is YSYEKL. This CDR3 spans 16 amino acids. This CDR3 reads CASSQEPYDDRGVRHF. Written as DNA, the CDR3 is TGCGCCAGCAGCCAAGAGCCCTACGATGACAGGGGAGTAAGGCATTTT.

The chain employs TRBV9 and TRBJ2-1; the match to TRBD1 covers 8 bases. Germline V CDR1 and CDR2: SGDLS, YYNGEE. There are 15 residues in the CDR3. The trim removed 3 bases at V and 0 bases at J, leaving 2 bases unmatched. CDR3 DNA: TGTGCCAGCAGCGAGGGACAGGACTCCTACAATGAGCAGTTCTTC. As protein: CASSEGQDSYNEQFF.

The chain employs TRBV27 and TRBJ1-6, with no clear D. This CDR3 comprises 13 residues. Germline CDR1 and CDR2: MNHEY and SMNVEV (reference sequence). V lost 0 bases and J lost 10, with 7 bases in between. The CDR3 nucleotides read TGTGCCAGCAGTTTATCGGCGGACTCACCCCTCCACTTT. Encoded protein: CASSLSADSPLHF.

In this sample, this clonotype turned up a few times. This chain connects TRBV19 to TRBJ1-1, with a tentative D call TRBD1 (5 bases). V gave up 1 base and J gave up 9 bases, with 15 bases separating them. In germline, CDR1 is LNHDA, CDR2 SQIVND (reference sequence). The CDR3 consists of 14 residues. CDR3 sequence reads: CASSIGNGHAKAFF. The DNA for the CDR3 is TGTGCCAGTAGTATAGGAAACGGACACGCAAAAGCTTTCTTT.

A single count supports this clonotype. Because it lacks the conserved phenylalanine or tryptophan at the end, this CDR3 is likely a read error. This chain links TRBV6-5 with TRBJ2-7; tentative D call: TRBD2 (6 bases). CDR1 is MNHEY and CDR2 is SVGAGI in the germline V gene. The CDR3 is made up of 16 amino acids. Trimming stripped 4 bases from V and 3 bases from J, with 19 bases between. The chain's CDR3 is CASSSEGPGGIYEQYS. The CDR3 nucleotides read TGTGCCAGCAGTTCGGAGGGGCCCGGGGGAATCTACGAGCAGTACTCC.

The genes are TRBV7-9 and TRBJ2-7; 8 positions match TRBD2. The ends lost 5 bases at V and 7 bases at J; junction bases unmatched: 22. The CDR3 is 18 residues long. Germline V gives CDR1 SEHNR, CDR2 FQNEAQ (reference sequence). The CDR3 coding sequence is TGTGCCAGCAGCGAAGGGTCTGCTCAGCGGGGGCCTTGGCAGGAGCAGTACGTC. It is translated as CASSEGSAQRGPWQEQYV.

This chain joins TRBV6-6 and TRBJ1-3; TRBD1 is a possible D gene (6 bases). V lost 7 bases, J lost 12 bases, and 16 bases lay in between. Looked up from germline, CDR1 is MNHNY and CDR2 is SVGAGI (reference sequence). The CDR3 is 12 residues long. CDR3 DNA: TGTGCCAGCACCTCTTATGGGGGCCACATATATTTT. Translating gives CASTSYGGHIYF.

The chain carries TRBV5-6 and TRBJ1-1; 7 positions match TRBD1. With 6 bases clipped from V and 6 bases from J, the junction kept 8 bases outside the gene matches. Per the germline V gene, CDR1 is SGHDT and CDR2 is YYEEEE. This CDR3 spans 13 amino acids. CDR3 nucleotide sequence: TGTGCCAGCAATGCAGGGGGTAACGCTGAAGCTTTCTTT. It is translated as CASNAGGNAEAFF.

CDR3 nucleotide sequence: TGTGCCAGCAGCTCAAGTATTGGGAACACCATATATTTT. Translated, it gives CASSSSIGNTIYF. The chain carries TRBV7-6 and TRBJ1-3; D not certain. This CDR3 spans 13 amino acids. With 4 bases removed from V and 7 bases from J, the gap between germline ends came to 11 bases. Germline V gene sequence: CDR1 SGHVS, CDR2 FNYEAQ.

This clonotype appeared many times. The DNA of the CDR3 is TGTGCCAGCAGCTTAGCCACCGCACAGGGGACCAATGAGCAGTTCTTC. It encodes CASSLATAQGTNEQFF. The chain recombines TRBV7-6 with TRBJ2-1, with 7 bases aligning to TRBD1. V was clipped by 0 bases and J by 6 bases; unmatched bases: 8. Looked up from germline, CDR1 is SGHVS and CDR2 is FNYEAQ. This CDR3 is built from 16 residues. The variable domain in full, completed from reference TRBV7-6 and TRBJ2-1, reads GAGVSQSPRYKVTKRGQDVALRCDPISGHVSLYWYRQALGQGPEFLTYFNYEAQQDKSGLPNDRFSAERPEGSISTLTIQRTEQRDSAMYRCASSLATAQGTNEQFFGPGTRLTVL.

V is TRBV10-3 and J is TRBJ2-7; TRBD1 matches at 7 bases. V shed 7 bases and J 0 bases; nucleotides not matched to a gene: 12. The CDR3 runs 16 residues. Germline V gene sequence: CDR1 ENHRY, CDR2 SYGVKD. CDR3 residues: CAIKGSGDRASYEQYF. DNA of the CDR3: TGTGCCATCAAAGGGTCCGGCGACAGGGCCTCCTACGAGCAGTACTTC.

This clonotype showed up many times. The V gene is TRBV12-3 or TRBV12-4, the J gene TRBJ2-5; no clear D. Between the trimmed V and J ends, which lost 1 base and 4 bases, there was a span of 10 bases. The CDR3 is 14 residues long. Written as DNA, the CDR3 is TGTGCCAGCAGTTTAGGCTGGTCCGGAGAGACCCAGTACTTC. Its protein is CASSLGWSGETQYF.

This chain joins TRBV19 and TRBJ2-7; no definite D call. Germline V lookup: CDR1 LNHDA, CDR2 SQIVND (reference sequence). This CDR3 has 13 residues. Trimming removed 3 bases at V and 6 bases at J, with 12 bases between. As DNA, the CDR3 is TGTGCCAGTAGTATCTCCCGACGTAGCGAGCAGTACTTC. Translation: CASSISRRSEQYF.

Written as DNA, the CDR3 is TGCGCCAGCAGCCCGGACAGGGGGCGTCACAATGAGCAGTTCTTC. Translation gives CASSPDRGRHNEQFF. The gene calls are TRBV5-1 and TRBJ2-1; 11 bases are shared with TRBD1. The CDR3 is 15 residues long. Germline V gene data show CDR1 as SGHRS and CDR2 as YFSETQ. Unmatched junction bases numbered 5, after V lost 4 bases and J lost 5 bases. The full variable domain, its missing parts supplied by reference TRBV5-1 and TRBJ2-1, is KAGVTQTPRYLIKTRGQQVTLSCSPISGHRSVSWYQQTPGQGLQFLFEYFSETQRNKGNFPGRFSGRQFSNSRSEMNVSTLELGDSALYLCASSPDRGRHNEQFFGPGTRLTVL.

This clonotype appeared a few times. The V call is TRBV19, the J call TRBJ1-5; the D gene is possibly TRBD1 (5 bases). CDR3 size: 15 residues. Between the trimmed V and J ends, which lost 3 bases and 4 bases, there was a span of 13 bases. CDR1 and CDR2 from the germline V gene are LNHDA and SQIVND (reference sequence). CDR3 nucleotide sequence: TGTGCCAGTAGTATCTGGAGCCAGGGTAATCAGCCCCAGCATTTT. Translated, it gives CASSIWSQGNQPQHF.

Comment on this clonotype: One end of the junction fails to match germline, which may point to a read error. The chain recombines TRBV7-7 with TRBJ1-4; the D is unclear. In germline, CDR1 is SSHAT, CDR2 FNYEAQ (reference sequence). CDR3 length: 13 amino acids. The CDR3 DNA is TGTGCTAGCAGCTTAGACATTAATGAAAAACTGTTTTTT. Amino acids: CASSLDINEKLFF.

This clonotype turned up a few times. J is TRBJ2-2 and V is TRBV20-1; 7 bases match TRBD1. Trimming cost V 5 bases and J 3 bases; bases outside gene matches: 6. CDR1 and CDR2 from the germline V gene are DFQATT and SNEGSKA (reference sequence). The CDR3 has 14 amino acids. CDR3 loop: CSAPVGGHTGELFF. CDR3 DNA sequence: TGCAGTGCTCCCGTAGGGGGCCACACCGGGGAGCTGTTTTTT.

This clonotype was picked up one time. In nucleotides, the CDR3 is TGTGCCACCGAGAAGGGCGTGGAGCAGTACGTC. This codes for CATEKGVEQYV. The V and J genes are TRBV6-2 or TRBV6-3 and TRBJ2-7; D call uncertain. Per the germline V gene, CDR1 is MNHEY and CDR2 is SVGEGT. The CDR3 contains 11 residues. V shed 10 bases and J shed 7 bases, with 14 bases lying between them.

This clonotype came up a few times. The rearrangement joins TRBV4-1 to TRBJ1-1; a weak D match, TRBD1 (5 bases). CDR1 is MGHRA, CDR2 YSYEKL, per germline. Trimming pared 1 base from V and 1 base from J, leaving 16 bases between. The CDR3 loop spans 17 amino acids. The CDR3 here is CASSQGGAVGGNTEAFF. CDR3 nucleotide sequence: TGCGCCAGCAGCCAAGGGGGCGCCGTAGGTGGGAACACTGAAGCTTTCTTT.

There are a few counts of this clonotype. The chain couples TRBV27 to TRBJ2-1; D perhaps matches TRBD1 (5 bases). Per the germline V gene, CDR1 is MNHEY and CDR2 is SMNVEV (reference sequence). V lost 1 base to trimming and J lost 4 bases, with 23 bases between them. This CDR3 region has 19 residues. CDR3 region: CASSLYRIGSSFVYNEQFF. CDR3 DNA sequence: TGTGCCAGCAGTTTATACAGGATAGGGTCATCATTCGTATACAATGAGCAGTTCTTC.